These 12 T cell receptor beta chains originate from one sample sequenced in a study of T-cell memory formation after mild COVID-19. MiXCR, run by TCRdb on the 5' RACE reads, gives a single entry per CDR3 protein. The repertoire holds approximately 350,000 distinct CDR3 sequences, roughly 14% seen once, with approximately 20% in the top ten. The material sequenced was PBMCs or a T cell subset sorted from them (not recorded which). The receptor set was obtained from a man aged 18 to 35 who had mild COVID-19 (a few samples of this study predate the infection). Cell type and time point are not known.

The gene calls are TRBV12-3 or TRBV12-4 and TRBJ2-1, with 11 bases matching TRBD2. This CDR3 is built from 16 residues. Trimming took 4 bases from V and 3 from J; bases not matched to a gene: 5. The CDR3 sequence is CASSWSGTSGYNEQFF. The CDR3 region has the DNA TGTGCCAGCAGTTGGTCCGGGACTAGCGGCTACAATGAGCAGTTCTTC.

This clonotype was counted only a few times. The rearrangement uses TRBV5-1 and TRBJ2-5, with 7 bases fitting TRBD1. The V gene's germline CDR1 is SGHRS and CDR2 YFSETQ. The CDR3 has 15 amino acids. V was pared by 4 bases and J by 1 base, with 7 bases of the junction left unmatched. CDR3 region: CASSLQRDSQETQYF. DNA for the CDR3: TGCGCCAGCAGCCTACAGAGGGACAGCCAAGAGACCCAGTACTTC.

The table lists this clonotype with a few counts. The chain combines TRBV4-3 with TRBJ1-5; 9 bases fit TRBD1. After removal of 1 base from V and 6 bases from J, the junction contained 19 bases not matched to a gene. The germline CDR1 and CDR2 sequences are LGHNA and YSLEER. The CDR3 has 20 amino acids. The CDR3 DNA sequence: TGCGCCAGCAGCCAAGTCAGGTCGGCGAGGACAGGGGAATGGGGTCAGCCCCAGCATTTT. Translated: CASSQVRSARTGEWGQPQHF.

This clonotype showed up just a few times. V usage is TRBV9 and J usage is TRBJ2-5; D possibly corresponds to TRBD2 (6 bases). CDR1 and CDR2 (germline): SGDLS, YYNGEE. V lost 3 bases and J lost 5, with 17 bases in between. This CDR3 has 15 residues. This chain's CDR3 is CASSGGVRLGETQYF. The CDR3 nucleotides are TGTGCCAGCAGCGGGGGGGTAAGGTTAGGGGAGACCCAGTACTTC. Variable domain in full (rest from reference TRBV9 and TRBJ2-5): DSGVTQTPKHLITATGQRVTLRCSPRSGDLSVYWYQQSLDQGLQFLIQYYNGEERAKGNILERFSAQQFPDLHSELNLSSLELGDSALYFCASSGGVRLGETQYFGPGTRLLVL.

V gene TRBV7-6 combines with J gene TRBJ1-1, with D perhaps matching TRBD1 (5 bases). In germline, CDR1 is SGHVS, CDR2 FNYEAQ. V shed 3 bases and J shed 1 base, with 12 bases lying between them. This CDR3 region has 15 residues. The CDR3 protein is CASSFPAGSNTEAFF. CDR3 sequence (DNA): TGTGCCAGCAGCTTTCCGGCAGGGTCGAACACTGAAGCTTTCTTT.

The chain combines TRBV18 with TRBJ2-1; no reliable D call. The V end was cut by 0 bases, the J end by 0 bases, with 9 bases between. CDR1 and CDR2 (germline): KGHSH, LQKENI. This CDR3 is 16 amino acids long. The CDR3 protein is CASSPPSVSSYNEQFF. The CDR3 region has the DNA TGTGCCAGCTCACCACCCTCGGTAAGCTCCTACAATGAGCAGTTCTTC.

The V gene is TRBV24-1, the J gene TRBJ2-2; D is undetermined. Trimming stripped 7 bases from V and 4 bases from J, with 12 bases between. The germline V gene has CDR1 KGHDR and CDR2 SFDVKD. The CDR3 covers 14 residues. The CDR3 DNA reads as TGTGCCACCAGGCCCCCTGGCCCCACCGGGGAGCTGTTTTTT. This gives the protein CATRPPGPTGELFF.

Many counts were recorded for this clonotype. V gene TRBV7-9 combines with J gene TRBJ1-4, with D possibly matching TRBD1 (5 bases). V gave up 1 base and J gave up 4 bases, with 7 bases separating them. There are 14 residues in the CDR3. Germline CDR1 is SEHNR and CDR2 is FQNEAQ (reference sequence). The CDR3 DNA sequence: TGTGCCAGCAGCTTAGGACAGAATAATGAAAAACTGTTTTTT. It codes for CASSLGQNNEKLFF.

This clonotype was seen many times. The chain employs TRBV5-1 and TRBJ2-5; tentatively, D is TRBD1 or TRBD2 (5 bases each). The CDR3 is made up of 13 amino acids. CDR1 SGHRS and CDR2 YFSETQ come from the germline V gene. V lost 5 bases and J lost 5, with 13 bases in between. CDR3 amino acids: CASSPGATETQYF. For the CDR3, the DNA is TGCGCCAGCAGTCCCGGGGCGACGGAGACCCAGTACTTC.

Worth noting for this clonotype: One end of the junction fails to match germline, which may point to a read error. V usage is TRBV3-1 and J usage is TRBJ1-1, with 8 positions matching TRBD1. From germline, CDR1 is LGHDT and CDR2 YNNKEL (reference sequence). This CDR3 region has 14 residues. CDR3 region: CSSSQGSGGGEAFF. CDR3 DNA: TGTTCCAGCAGCCAAGGGTCAGGGGGCGGTGAAGCTTTCTTT.

The gene calls are TRBV29-1 and TRBJ2-7; D is uncertain. The CDR3 totals 12 residues. Trimming stripped 4 bases from V and 4 bases from J, with 11 bases between. The germline V gene encodes CDR1 SQVTM and CDR2 ANQGSEA. The CDR3 reads CSVVSSSYEQYV. For the CDR3, the DNA is TGCAGCGTTGTAAGTTCCTCATACGAGCAGTACGTC.

This clonotype was counted only a few times. The V gene is TRBV7-9, the J gene TRBJ2-1, with D perhaps TRBD2 (6 bases). In germline, CDR1 is SEHNR, CDR2 FQNEAQ (reference sequence). CDR3 length equals 12 residues. Between the trimmed V and J ends, which lost 5 bases and 10 bases, there was a span of 12 bases. The CDR3: CASSPAGPEQFF. The CDR3 DNA sequence: TGTGCCAGCAGCCCCGCGGGGCCCGAGCAGTTCTTC.